The sequence of this T cell receptor beta chain was determined in a study of blood T cell repertoires in COVID-19. Study in general: Sample material is recorded as cDNA or gDNA derived from T cells, B-cell-depleted T cells, or PBMCs.

Trimming cost V 2 bases and J 9 bases, with 14 bases left between them. The CDR3 covers 15 residues. The germline V gene has CDR1 MDHEN and CDR2 SYDVKM. The cohort comprised adults aged about 18 to 100 years residing in about 25 US areas. Cohort 3 recovered donors had two negative PCRs, clearance, or symptom resolution. Clones were read by immunoSEQ multiplex PCR, and TCRdb kept only the in-frame ones, dropping some. This table holds some 170,000 clones, about 79% found once. The sample consisted of PBMCs or T cells enriched from blood (not recorded which). V gene TRBV28 combines with J gene TRBJ1-6, with D perhaps matching TRBD1 (5 bases). The sequence was collected from a man in his fifties or sixties who had recovered from COVID-19. The CDR3 loop reads CASSLPTGGSSPLHF. The CDR3, as DNA: TGTGCCAGCAGTTTACCTACGGGGGGATCTTCACCCCTCCACTTT.